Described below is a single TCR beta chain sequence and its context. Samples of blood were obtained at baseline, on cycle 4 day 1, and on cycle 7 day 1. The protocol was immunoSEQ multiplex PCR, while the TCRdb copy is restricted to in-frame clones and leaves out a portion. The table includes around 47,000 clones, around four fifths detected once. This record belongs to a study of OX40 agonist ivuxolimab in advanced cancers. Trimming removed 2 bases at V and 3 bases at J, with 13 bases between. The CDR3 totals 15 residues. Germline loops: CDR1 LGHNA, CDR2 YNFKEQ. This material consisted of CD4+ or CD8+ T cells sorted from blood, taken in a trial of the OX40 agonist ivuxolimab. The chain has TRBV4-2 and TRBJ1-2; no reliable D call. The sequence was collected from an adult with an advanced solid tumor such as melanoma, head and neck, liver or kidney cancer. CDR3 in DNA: TGTGCCAGCAGCCAAAGCGCGGGCCCTTACTATGGCTACACCTTC. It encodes CASSQSAGPYYGYTF.